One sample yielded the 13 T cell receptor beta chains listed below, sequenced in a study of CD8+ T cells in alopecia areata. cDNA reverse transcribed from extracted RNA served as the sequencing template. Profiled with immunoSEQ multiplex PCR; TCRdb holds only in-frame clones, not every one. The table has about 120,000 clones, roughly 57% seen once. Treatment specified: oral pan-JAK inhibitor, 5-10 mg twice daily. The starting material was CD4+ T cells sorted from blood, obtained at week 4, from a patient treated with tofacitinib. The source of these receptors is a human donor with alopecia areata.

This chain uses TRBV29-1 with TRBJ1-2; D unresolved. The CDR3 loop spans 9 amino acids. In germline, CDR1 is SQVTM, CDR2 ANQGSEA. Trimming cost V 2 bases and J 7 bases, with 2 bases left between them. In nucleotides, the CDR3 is TGCAGCGTTGAAAGTGGCTACACCTTC. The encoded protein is CSVESGYTF.

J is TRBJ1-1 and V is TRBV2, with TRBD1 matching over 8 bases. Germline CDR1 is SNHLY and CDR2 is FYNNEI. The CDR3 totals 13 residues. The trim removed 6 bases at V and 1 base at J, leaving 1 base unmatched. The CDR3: CASRGQENTEAFF. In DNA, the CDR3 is TGTGCCAGCAGGGGACAGGAGAACACTGAAGCTTTCTTT.

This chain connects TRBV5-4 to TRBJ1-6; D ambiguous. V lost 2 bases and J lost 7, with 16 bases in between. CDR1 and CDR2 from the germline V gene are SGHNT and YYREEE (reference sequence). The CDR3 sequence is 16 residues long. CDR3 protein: CASSFRAPLQNSPLHF. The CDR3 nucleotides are TGTGCCAGCAGCTTCCGGGCCCCATTACAGAATTCACCCCTCCACTTT.

The chain's CDR3 is CASSRQARETQYF. The CDR3 DNA reads TGTGCCAGCAGTCGACAGGCGAGAGAGACCCAGTACTTC. The chain links TRBV6-5 to TRBJ2-5, with D tentatively TRBD1 (6 bases). V was clipped by 5 bases and J by 4 bases, with 11 bases between them. In germline, CDR1 is MNHEY, CDR2 SVGAGI. CDR3 size: 13 residues.

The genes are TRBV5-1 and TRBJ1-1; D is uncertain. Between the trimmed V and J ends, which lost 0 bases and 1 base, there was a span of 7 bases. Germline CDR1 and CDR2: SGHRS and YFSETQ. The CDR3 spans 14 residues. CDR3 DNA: TGCGCCAGCAGCTTGGCCCAGCGGAACACTGAAGCTTTCTTT. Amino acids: CASSLAQRNTEAFF. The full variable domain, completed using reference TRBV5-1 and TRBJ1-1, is KAGVTQTPRYLIKTRGQQVTLSCSPISGHRSVSWYQQTPGQGLQFLFEYFSETQRNKGNFPGRFSGRQFSNSRSEMNVSTLELGDSALYLCASSLAQRNTEAFFGQGTRLTVV.

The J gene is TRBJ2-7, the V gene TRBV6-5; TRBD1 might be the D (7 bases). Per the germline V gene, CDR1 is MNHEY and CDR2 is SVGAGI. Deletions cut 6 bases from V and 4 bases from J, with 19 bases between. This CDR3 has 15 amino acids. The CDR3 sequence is CASSNPRGELYEQYF. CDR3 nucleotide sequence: TGTGCCAGCAGCAACCCCAGGGGGGAGTTATACGAGCAGTACTTC.

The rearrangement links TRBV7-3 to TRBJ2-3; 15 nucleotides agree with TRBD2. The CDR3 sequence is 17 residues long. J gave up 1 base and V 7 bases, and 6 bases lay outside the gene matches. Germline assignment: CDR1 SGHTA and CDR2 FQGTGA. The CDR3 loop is CASTGLAGGQGTDTQYF. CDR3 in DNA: TGTGCCAGCACGGGACTAGCGGGGGGCCAGGGCACAGATACGCAGTATTTT.

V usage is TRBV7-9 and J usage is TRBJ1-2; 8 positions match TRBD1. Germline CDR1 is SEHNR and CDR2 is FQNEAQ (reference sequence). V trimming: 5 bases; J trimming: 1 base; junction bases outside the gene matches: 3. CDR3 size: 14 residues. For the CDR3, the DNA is TGTGCCAGCAGCGCGACAGGGGTTAACTATGGCTACACCTTC. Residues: CASSATGVNYGYTF.

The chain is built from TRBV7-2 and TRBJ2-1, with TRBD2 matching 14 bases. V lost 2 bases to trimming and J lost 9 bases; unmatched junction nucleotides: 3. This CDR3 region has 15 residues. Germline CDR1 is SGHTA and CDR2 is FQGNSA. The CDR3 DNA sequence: TGTGCCAGCAGCTTAAGACTAGCGGGAGGGGTTGAGCAGTTCTTC. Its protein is CASSLRLAGGVEQFF.

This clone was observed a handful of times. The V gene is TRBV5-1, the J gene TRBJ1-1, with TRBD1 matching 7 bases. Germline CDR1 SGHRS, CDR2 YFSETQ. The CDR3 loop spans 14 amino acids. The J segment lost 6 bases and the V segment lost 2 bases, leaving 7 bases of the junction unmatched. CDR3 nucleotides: TGCGCCAGCAGCTTCCAACAGGGGATCTCTGAAGCTTTCTTT. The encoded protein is CASSFQQGISEAFF. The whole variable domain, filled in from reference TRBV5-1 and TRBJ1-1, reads KAGVTQTPRYLIKTRGQQVTLSCSPISGHRSVSWYQQTPGQGLQFLFEYFSETQRNKGNFPGRFSGRQFSNSRSEMNVSTLELGDSALYLCASSFQQGISEAFFGQGTRLTVV.

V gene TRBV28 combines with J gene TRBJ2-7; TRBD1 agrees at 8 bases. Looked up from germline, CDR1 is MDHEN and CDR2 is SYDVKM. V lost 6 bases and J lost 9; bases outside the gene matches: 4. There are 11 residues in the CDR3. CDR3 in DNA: TGTGCCAGCAGCCTCGGACAGGGGCAGTACTTC. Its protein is CASSLGQGQYF.

The CDR3 sequence: CASSQPRQGPEQYF. CDR3 sequence (DNA): TGCGCCAGCAGCCAACCAAGACAGGGACCCGAGCAGTACTTC. The rearrangement links TRBV4-1 to TRBJ2-7, with 7 bases that match TRBD1. Losses at the gene ends were 2 bases for V and 6 bases for J; bases not matched to a gene: 7. The CDR3 runs 14 residues. Germline lookup yields CDR1 MGHRA and CDR2 YSYEKL.

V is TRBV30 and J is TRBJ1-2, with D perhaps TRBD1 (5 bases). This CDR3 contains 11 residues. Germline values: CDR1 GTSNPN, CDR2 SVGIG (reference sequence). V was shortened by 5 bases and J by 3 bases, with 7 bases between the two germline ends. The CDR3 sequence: CAWDRHYGYTF. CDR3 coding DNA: TGTGCCTGGGACAGACACTATGGCTACACCTTC.